These T cell receptor beta chains were read from a single sample in a study of CD8+CD57+ T cells in acquired aplastic anemia. TCRdb redid the calling of the reads with MiXCR, one entry per CDR3 protein. The data hold 180,000 or so distinct CDR3 sequences, with more than 60% observed a single time. Sequenced: sorted CD4+, CD8+, or CD8+CD57+ T cells (not recorded which) from PBMCs. Source of these receptors: a human donor with aplastic anemia. CDR3s include the opening cysteine and the closing phenylalanine or tryptophan. A D gene is named only where the DNA matches it firmly. The size field is filled for only some rows; it gives once, few, many or a size class.

clone_size	v_call	j_call	d_call	cdr3_aa	cdr3_nt
-	TRBV11-2	TRBJ1-2	-	CASSLGAGYGYTF	TGTGCCAGCAGCTTGGGTGCGGGCTATGGCTACACCTTC
-	TRBV29-1	TRBJ2-2	-	CSVESLATSGELFF	TGCAGCGTTGAGTCCCTAGCGACCTCTGGGGAGCTATTTTTT
-	TRBV12-3/TRBV12-4	TRBJ1-1	-	CASSLVLQSTEAFF	TGTGCCAGCAGTCTAGTTCTCCAGAGCACTGAAGCTTTCTTT
-	TRBV6-4	TRBJ2-1	TRBD2	CASSDSKRGGRNEQFF	TGTGCCAGCAGTGACTCGAAGCGGGGGGGCCGCAATGAGCAGTTCTTC
-	TRBV7-2	TRBJ1-5	-	CASSPTPSNQPQHF	TGTGCCAGCAGCCCCACCCCGAGCAATCAGCCCCAGCATTTT
-	TRBV7-8	TRBJ2-5	-	CASSRGGTQETQYF	TGTGCCAGCAGTCGGGGAGGCACCCAAGAGACCCAGTACTTC
-	TRBV29-1	TRBJ2-2	-	CSVVDRMNTGELFF	TGCAGCGTAGTTGACAGGATGAACACCGGGGAGCTGTTTTTT
many	TRBV4-2	TRBJ1-1	-	CASSQMQGSNTEAFF	TGTGCCAGCAGCCAAATGCAGGGGTCGAACACTGAAGCTTTCTTT
-	TRBV20-1	TRBJ2-7	-	CSASVEISGYEQYF	TGCAGTGCTAGCGTCGAGATCTCGGGCTACGAGCAGTACTTC
-	TRBV24-1	TRBJ2-3	-	CATSDYDSPGTDTQYF	TGTGCCACCAGTGACTACGACAGCCCCGGCACAGATACGCAGTATTTT
once	TRBV9	TRBJ1-1	TRBD1	CASNRGDRGNTEAFF	TGTGCCAGCAATCGGGGGGACAGGGGGAACACTGAAGCTTTCTTT
-	TRBV24-1	TRBJ2-1	-	CATSVASHTEQFF	TGTGCCACCAGTGTTGCTAGCCATACTGAGCAGTTCTTC
many	TRBV4-1	TRBJ1-1	-	CASSPTEMNTEAFF	TGCGCCAGCAGCCCGACAGAAATGAACACTGAAGCTTTCTTT
-	TRBV25-1	TRBJ2-1	TRBD1	CASSESGTGVNEQFF	TGTGCCAGCAGTGAATCCGGGACAGGGGTCAATGAGCAGTTCTTC
once	TRBV7-9	TRBJ2-2	-	CASSFGWNTGELFF	TGTGCCAGCAGCTTCGGATGGAACACCGGGGAGCTGTTTTTT
-	TRBV9	TRBJ2-1	-	CASRLGLEYNEQFF	TGTGCCAGCAGACTCGGACTGGAATACAATGAGCAGTTCTTC
many	TRBV4-1	TRBJ2-7	TRBD1	CASSQGTGPGEQYF	TGCGCCAGCAGCCAAGGGACAGGGCCTGGCGAGCAGTACTTC
-	TRBV29-1	TRBJ2-7	-	CSVEPEAGSDEQYF	TGCAGCGTTGAACCCGAGGCAGGGTCAGACGAGCAGTACTTC
-	TRBV7-6	TRBJ2-7	-	CASSPQPSAIEQYF	TGTGCCAGCAGCCCCCAACCCTCGGCCATCGAGCAGTACTTC
-	TRBV6-1	TRBJ2-7	-	CASEQKPNSNTGEQYF	TGTGCCAGCGAACAGAAGCCCAATAGCAACACAGGGGAGCAGTACTTC
-	TRBV7-9	TRBJ2-3	TRBD2	CASSHEQGLAADTDTQYF	TGCGCCAGCAGCCACGAGCAGGGACTAGCGGCCGACACAGATACGCAGTATTTT
many	TRBV20-1	TRBJ2-7	TRBD2	CSASRRGTSGGYEQYF	TGCAGTGCTTCTCGTCGCGGGACTAGCGGGGGATACGAGCAGTACTTC
-	TRBV10-2	TRBJ2-2	TRBD1	CASKDRARTGELFF	TGCGCCAGCAAGGACAGGGCCCGAACCGGGGAGCTGTTTTTT
once	TRBV29-1	TRBJ2-1	-	CSVEGGRSNEQFF	TGCAGCGTTGAGGGGGGGCGGAGCAATGAGCAGTTCTTC
-	TRBV20-1	TRBJ2-5	TRBD2	CSARASGVGETQYF	TGCAGTGCTAGAGCCAGCGGGGTGGGAGAGACCCAGTACTTC
-	TRBV2	TRBJ1-1	-	CASTGATEAFF	TGTGCCAGCACTGGGGCTACTGAAGCTTTCTTT
many	TRBV20-1	TRBJ2-2	-	CSAALGLTGELFF	TGCAGTGCTGCCCTAGGACTGACCGGGGAGCTGTTTTTT
-	TRBV10-3	TRBJ2-5	-	CAISGTAVGTQYF	TGTGCCATCAGTGGAACAGCCGTGGGGACCCAGTACTTC
-	TRBV27	TRBJ1-2	-	CASSFQSGWGYTF	TGTGCCAGCAGTTTCCAATCGGGGTGGGGCTACACCTTC
-	TRBV24-1	TRBJ1-2	TRBD1	CATSARGSYGYTF	TGTGCCACCAGTGCCAGGGGGAGCTATGGCTACACCTTC
-	TRBV5-1	TRBJ2-7	-	CASSLQAGVSYEQYF	TGTGCCAGCAGCTTGCAGGCAGGCGTGAGCTACGAGCAGTACTTC
-	TRBV2	TRBJ2-5	TRBD2	CASRRLAGAFDRGGQYF	TGTGCCAGCAGACGACTAGCGGGGGCTTTTGACCGAGGGGGCCAGTACTTC
many	TRBV6-6	TRBJ1-4	-	CASSPFRGGINEKLFF	TGTGCCAGCAGTCCATTCCGTGGGGGGATTAATGAAAAACTGTTTTTT
-	TRBV12-3/TRBV12-4	TRBJ2-3	-	CASSPMRRADTQYF	TGTGCCAGCAGTCCCATGAGAAGAGCAGATACGCAGTATTTT
-	TRBV2	TRBJ2-3	TRBD2	CASSPGLAPDTQYF	TGTGCCAGCAGTCCCGGACTAGCCCCAGATACGCAGTATTTT
-	TRBV9	TRBJ1-1	-	CASSVFDGNTEAFF	TGTGCCAGCAGCGTATTCGACGGGAACACTGAAGCTTTCTTT
many	TRBV7-2	TRBJ2-3	-	CASSPGNTQYF	TGTGCCAGCAGCCCGGGGAATACGCAGTATTTT
-	TRBV5-8	TRBJ1-1	-	CASSLFRWEAFF	TGTGCCAGCAGCTTATTCAGGTGGGAAGCTTTCTTT
-	TRBV7-9	TRBJ2-7	-	CASSSRGAPGHHEQYF	TGTGCCAGCAGCTCTAGGGGAGCACCGGGACACCACGAGCAGTACTTC
once	TRBV9	TRBJ1-6	-	CASSVDGGSSYNSPLHF	TGTGCCAGCAGCGTAGACGGCGGGAGCTCCTATAATTCACCCCTCCACTTT
few	TRBV7-9	TRBJ1-2	-	CASSPSIRGGYTF	TGTGCCAGCAGCCCTTCGATCAGGGGTGGCTACACCTTC
-	TRBV19	TRBJ2-6	TRBD1	CASSQGAGANVLTF	TGTGCCAGTTCCCAGGGGGCTGGGGCCAACGTCCTGACTTTC
-	TRBV10-3	TRBJ2-7	TRBD1	CAISLYRDSSYEQYF	TGTGCCATCAGCTTGTACCGGGACAGCTCCTACGAGCAGTACTTC
few	TRBV7-2	TRBJ2-3	-	CASSLVGLTDTQYF	TGTGCCAGCAGCTTAGTGGGGCTCACAGATACGCAGTATTTT
-	TRBV19	TRBJ1-1	TRBD1	CASSMSRGPTEAFF	TGTGCCAGTAGTATGAGCAGGGGGCCCACTGAAGCTTTCTTT
many	TRBV9	TRBJ1-3	TRBD1	CASSAATGVGNTIYF	TGTGCCAGCAGCGCCGCGACAGGGGTAGGAAACACCATATATTTT
many	TRBV3-1	TRBJ2-5	-	CASSQEWIGSTIGTQYF	TGTGCCAGCAGCCAAGAATGGATAGGGTCGACGATCGGGACCCAGTACTTC
-	TRBV7-9	TRBJ2-7	TRBD2	CASSLGLAGAEQYF	TGTGCCAGCAGCTTGGGACTAGCGGGAGCCGAGCAGTACTTC
-	TRBV6-1	TRBJ2-1	TRBD2	CASSSGSTQFF	TGTGCCAGCAGTAGCGGGAGTACGCAGTTCTTC
-	TRBV7-2	TRBJ2-1	-	CASSLVSLSYNEQFF	TGTGCCAGCAGCTTAGTCTCGCTCTCCTACAATGAGCAGTTCTTC
-	TRBV5-6	TRBJ1-2	-	CASSLITTPYGYTF	TGTGCCAGCAGCCTCATCACGACACCGTATGGCTACACCTTC
-	TRBV3-1	TRBJ2-6	-	CASSQRRQGANVLTF	TGTGCCAGCAGCCAAAGAAGGCAGGGGGCCAACGTCCTGACTTTC
-	TRBV2	TRBJ2-7	-	CASSGGAGEYSYEQYF	TGTGCCAGCAGTGGGGGGGCGGGAGAGTACTCCTACGAGCAGTACTTC
-	TRBV10-1	TRBJ1-3	-	CASSLGQPTEAFFGQGTIYF	-
many	TRBV6-1	TRBJ1-6	-	CASQDRIYNSPLHF	TGTGCCAGCCAAGACAGGATCTATAATTCACCCCTCCACTTT